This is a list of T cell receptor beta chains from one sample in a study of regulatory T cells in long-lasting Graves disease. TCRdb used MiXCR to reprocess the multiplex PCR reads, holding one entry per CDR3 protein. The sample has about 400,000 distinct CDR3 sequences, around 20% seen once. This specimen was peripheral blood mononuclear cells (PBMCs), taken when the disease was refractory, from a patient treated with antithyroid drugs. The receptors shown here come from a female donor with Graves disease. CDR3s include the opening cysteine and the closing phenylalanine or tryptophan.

cdr3_aa: CASSVSSRETQYF; j_call: TRBJ2-5; v_call: TRBV12-3/TRBV12-4
cdr3_aa: CSAPQGGAEQYF; j_call: TRBJ2-7; v_call: TRBV20-1
cdr3_aa: CASSFGSQGEETQYF; j_call: TRBJ2-5; v_call: TRBV9
cdr3_aa: CAISQNTGELFF; j_call: TRBJ2-2; v_call: TRBV10-3
cdr3_aa: CASSYLAGGRETQYF; j_call: TRBJ2-5; v_call: TRBV6-5
cdr3_aa: CSARTEPYEQYF; j_call: TRBJ2-7; v_call: TRBV20-1
cdr3_aa: CASSLYAGGPETQYF; j_call: TRBJ2-5; v_call: TRBV27
cdr3_aa: CASSHQREAFF; j_call: TRBJ1-1; v_call: TRBV6-1
cdr3_aa: CASSPPGQKETQYF; j_call: TRBJ2-5; v_call: TRBV4-1
cdr3_aa: CAWRDSGLRSSYNEQFF; j_call: TRBJ2-1; v_call: TRBV30
cdr3_aa: CASTPPGSNYGYTF; j_call: TRBJ1-2; v_call: TRBV3-1
cdr3_aa: CSASGQTTCEQYF; j_call: TRBJ2-7; v_call: TRBV20-1
cdr3_aa: CSACLGEKQGRGEKQYF; j_call: TRBJ2-7; v_call: TRBV20-1
cdr3_aa: CASSFLQGRRYEQYF; j_call: TRBJ2-7; v_call: TRBV28
cdr3_aa: CASSLAGLVNEKLFF; j_call: TRBJ1-4; v_call: TRBV7-2
cdr3_aa: CASSLASAGSFYEQYF; j_call: TRBJ2-7; v_call: TRBV7-2
cdr3_aa: CASSLVSGRTTDTQYF; j_call: TRBJ2-3; v_call: TRBV7-9
cdr3_aa: CASSLSRQGNYGYTF; j_call: TRBJ1-2; v_call: TRBV7-9
cdr3_aa: CASSLVRSPDTQYF; j_call: TRBJ2-3; v_call: TRBV12-3/TRBV12-4
cdr3_aa: CASSISTADTQYF; j_call: TRBJ2-3; v_call: TRBV7-2
cdr3_aa: CASSLSAYDQPQHF; j_call: TRBJ1-5; v_call: TRBV28
cdr3_aa: CATSRERDGSNQPQHF; j_call: TRBJ1-5; v_call: TRBV15
cdr3_aa: CASSTATGPNQPQHF; j_call: TRBJ1-5; v_call: TRBV28
cdr3_aa: CSASDTGSGTETQYF; j_call: TRBJ2-5; v_call: TRBV20-1
cdr3_aa: CASSLEGIGETQYF; j_call: TRBJ2-5; v_call: TRBV5-5
cdr3_aa: CASSPRGGTTEAFF; j_call: TRBJ1-1; v_call: TRBV5-4
cdr3_aa: CASSSISGTRYNEQFF; j_call: TRBJ2-1; v_call: TRBV7-9
cdr3_aa: CASSTHLGGQQPQHF; j_call: TRBJ1-5; v_call: TRBV19
cdr3_aa: CASSAGTGGAQPQHF; j_call: TRBJ1-5; v_call: TRBV7-8
cdr3_aa: CASRPAPRETQYF; j_call: TRBJ2-5; v_call: TRBV6-1
cdr3_aa: CSAYRTETYEQYF; j_call: TRBJ2-7; v_call: TRBV20-1
cdr3_aa: CATSDPGLARAQETQYF; j_call: TRBJ2-5; v_call: TRBV24-1
cdr3_aa: CASSPSRALGDTEAFF; j_call: TRBJ1-1; v_call: TRBV7-8
cdr3_aa: CASSNGLAYEQYF; j_call: TRBJ2-7; v_call: TRBV6-1
cdr3_aa: CSGEGTGNTEAFF; j_call: TRBJ1-1; v_call: TRBV29-1
cdr3_aa: CASSPGTATGELFF; j_call: TRBJ2-2; v_call: TRBV27
cdr3_aa: CASGDQRESLAKNIQYF; j_call: TRBJ2-4; v_call: TRBV2
cdr3_aa: CASSPPTGITAFF; j_call: TRBJ1-1; v_call: TRBV18
cdr3_aa: CASSQGSQETQYF; j_call: TRBJ2-5; v_call: TRBV7-3
cdr3_aa: CASSYPSDGYTF; j_call: TRBJ1-2; v_call: TRBV6-9